This is a list of T cell receptor beta chains from one sample in a study of OX40 agonist ivuxolimab in advanced cancers. The protocol was immunoSEQ multiplex PCR, while the TCRdb copy is restricted to in-frame clones and leaves out a portion. The profile covers fewer than 10,000 clones, with around three quarters appearing a single time and approximately 27% taken by the ten largest. The starting material was CD4+ or CD8+ T cells sorted from blood, obtained in a trial of the OX40 agonist ivuxolimab. These receptors came from an adult with an advanced solid tumor such as melanoma, head and neck, liver or kidney cancer. CDR3s include the opening cysteine and the closing phenylalanine or tryptophan. Each record gives: J gene, V gene, CDR3 protein.

j_call: TRBJ2-1
v_call: TRBV7-3
cdr3_aa: CASSSDGNNEQFF

j_call: TRBJ2-1
v_call: TRBV19
cdr3_aa: CASSSGTGGDEQFF

j_call: TRBJ1-2
v_call: TRBV5-1
cdr3_aa: CASSPGQGIGYTF

j_call: TRBJ1-4
v_call: TRBV21-1
cdr3_aa: CASSKERESSNEKLFF

j_call: TRBJ1-2
v_call: TRBV2
cdr3_aa: CASSDLGAHNYGYTF

j_call: TRBJ1-6
v_call: TRBV4-3
cdr3_aa: CASSQEDADNSPLHF

j_call: TRBJ2-7
v_call: TRBV5-6
cdr3_aa: CASSPAGREYEQYF

j_call: TRBJ1-1
v_call: TRBV4-3
cdr3_aa: CASSQGVSRGDTEAFF

j_call: TRBJ2-2
v_call: TRBV28
cdr3_aa: CASSFYGTGGELFF

j_call: TRBJ1-3
v_call: TRBV5-5
cdr3_aa: CASSQTRDGNTIYF

j_call: TRBJ1-1
v_call: TRBV6-5
cdr3_aa: CASSYEDSRYTEAFF

j_call: TRBJ2-1
v_call: TRBV7-9
cdr3_aa: CASSLVGDRVGEQFF

j_call: TRBJ2-3
v_call: TRBV2
cdr3_aa: CASNPLGGFLDTQYF

j_call: TRBJ1-4
v_call: TRBV2
cdr3_aa: CASREHTGDNEKLFF

j_call: TRBJ2-2
v_call: TRBV27
cdr3_aa: CASIGGGTGTGELFF

j_call: TRBJ2-2
v_call: TRBV11-2
cdr3_aa: CASSLDEDKNTGELFF

j_call: TRBJ1-2
v_call: TRBV11-2
cdr3_aa: CASSYAGPLAF

j_call: TRBJ2-7
v_call: TRBV2
cdr3_aa: CASGASYEQYF

j_call: TRBJ1-2
v_call: TRBV10-3
cdr3_aa: CAISDPDRGARGYTF

j_call: TRBJ1-6
v_call: TRBV2
cdr3_aa: CASGNSPLHF

j_call: TRBJ2-1
v_call: TRBV28
cdr3_aa: CASSLVGDSRPYNEQFF

j_call: TRBJ2-2
v_call: TRBV4-3
cdr3_aa: CASRAQWDTGELFF

j_call: TRBJ1-1
v_call: TRBV6-1
cdr3_aa: CASSEDNNLKAFF

j_call: TRBJ2-3
v_call: TRBV7-6
cdr3_aa: CASSLGASGVIDTQYF

j_call: TRBJ2-7
v_call: TRBV5-4
cdr3_aa: CASSPGQGASEQYF

j_call: TRBJ1-1
v_call: TRBV27
cdr3_aa: CASSSGGGTEAFF

j_call: TRBJ2-3
v_call: TRBV4-3
cdr3_aa: CASSQDKGAGGHTQYF

j_call: TRBJ2-7
v_call: TRBV21-1
cdr3_aa: CASSNKGLALYEQYF

j_call: TRBJ1-1
v_call: TRBV19
cdr3_aa: CASIRTGGTEAFF

j_call: TRBJ2-7
v_call: TRBV7-6
cdr3_aa: CASSQGAGRGLDEQYF

j_call: TRBJ2-7
v_call: TRBV5-7
cdr3_aa: CASSESSERGAYEQYF

j_call: TRBJ1-1
v_call: TRBV4-3
cdr3_aa: CASSQDSYEAFF

j_call: TRBJ1-1
v_call: TRBV7-9
cdr3_aa: CASTDGADEAFF

j_call: TRBJ1-3
v_call: TRBV4-3
cdr3_aa: CASSQDYQAAGNTIYF

j_call: TRBJ2-7
v_call: TRBV29-1
cdr3_aa: CSAAPGTGVEQYF

j_call: TRBJ1-5
v_call: TRBV28
cdr3_aa: CASTGRVTFSNQPQHF

j_call: TRBJ1-1
v_call: TRBV7-2
cdr3_aa: CASSQGVNRENTEAFF

j_call: TRBJ2-2
v_call: TRBV7-2
cdr3_aa: CASNNRQGANTGELFF

j_call: TRBJ2-1
v_call: TRBV7-9
cdr3_aa: CASSWHMSSYNEQFF

j_call: TRBJ2-3
v_call: TRBV7-3
cdr3_aa: CASSSSISGSRTDTQYF

j_call: TRBJ2-7
v_call: TRBV13
cdr3_aa: CASSLGLKAYEQYF

j_call: TRBJ1-2
v_call: TRBV7-6
cdr3_aa: CASSPRGGYGYTF

j_call: TRBJ2-1
v_call: TRBV7-3
cdr3_aa: CASRPGSSYNEQFF

j_call: TRBJ2-1
v_call: TRBV10-3
cdr3_aa: CAISEPDRPDEQFF

j_call: TRBJ2-1
v_call: TRBV19
cdr3_aa: CASSIEGSSYNEQFF

j_call: TRBJ1-1
v_call: TRBV10-3
cdr3_aa: CAISELGTGINTEAFF

j_call: TRBJ2-1
v_call: TRBV15
cdr3_aa: CATSRSRDEQFF

j_call: TRBJ2-7
v_call: TRBV6-1
cdr3_aa: CASSAGVNEAYEQYF

j_call: TRBJ2-1
v_call: TRBV11-2
cdr3_aa: CASTRTGWINEQFF